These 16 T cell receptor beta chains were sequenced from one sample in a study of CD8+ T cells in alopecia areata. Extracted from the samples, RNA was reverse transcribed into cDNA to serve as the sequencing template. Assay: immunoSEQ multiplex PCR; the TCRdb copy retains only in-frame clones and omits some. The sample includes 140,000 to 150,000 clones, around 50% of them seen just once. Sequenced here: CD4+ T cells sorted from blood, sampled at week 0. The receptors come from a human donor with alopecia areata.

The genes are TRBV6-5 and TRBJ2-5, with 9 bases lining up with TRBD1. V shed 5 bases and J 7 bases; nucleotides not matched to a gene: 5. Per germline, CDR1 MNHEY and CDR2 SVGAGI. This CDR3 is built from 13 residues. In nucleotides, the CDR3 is TGTGCCAGCAGTGCGGGACAGGGTGTGACCCAGTACTTC. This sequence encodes CASSAGQGVTQYF.

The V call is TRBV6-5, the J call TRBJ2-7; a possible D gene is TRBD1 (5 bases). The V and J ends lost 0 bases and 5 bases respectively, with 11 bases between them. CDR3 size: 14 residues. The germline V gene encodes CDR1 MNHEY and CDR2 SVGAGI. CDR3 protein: CASSYSDTRHEQYF. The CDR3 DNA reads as TGTGCCAGCAGTTACTCGGACACCCGCCACGAGCAGTACTTC.

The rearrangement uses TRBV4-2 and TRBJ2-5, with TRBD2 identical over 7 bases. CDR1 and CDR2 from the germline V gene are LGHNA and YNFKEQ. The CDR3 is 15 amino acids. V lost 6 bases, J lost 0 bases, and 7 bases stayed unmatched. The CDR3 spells CASSKGEGNQETQYF. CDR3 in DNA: TGTGCCAGCAGTAAAGGGGAGGGGAACCAAGAGACCCAGTACTTC.

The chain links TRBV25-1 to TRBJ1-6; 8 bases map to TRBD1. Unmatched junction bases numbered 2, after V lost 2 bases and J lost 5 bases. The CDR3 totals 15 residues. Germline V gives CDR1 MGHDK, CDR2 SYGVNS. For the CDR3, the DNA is TGTGCCAGCAGTGAACCGGGACAGGATAATTCACCCCTCCACTTT. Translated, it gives CASSEPGQDNSPLHF.

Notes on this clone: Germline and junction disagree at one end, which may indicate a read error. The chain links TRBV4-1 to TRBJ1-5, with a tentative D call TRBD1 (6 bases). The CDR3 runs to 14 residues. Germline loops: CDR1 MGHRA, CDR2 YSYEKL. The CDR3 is CASSQAEGGQPQHF. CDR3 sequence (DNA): TGTGCCAGCAGCCAAGCCGAGGGGGGGCAGCCCCAGCATTTT.

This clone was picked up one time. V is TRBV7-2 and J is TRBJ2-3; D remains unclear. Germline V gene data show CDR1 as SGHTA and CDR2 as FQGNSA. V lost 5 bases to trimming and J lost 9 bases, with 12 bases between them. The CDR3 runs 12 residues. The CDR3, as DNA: TGTGCCAGCAGCCAATTGTTTAGCACGCAGTATTTT. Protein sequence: CASSQLFSTQYF.

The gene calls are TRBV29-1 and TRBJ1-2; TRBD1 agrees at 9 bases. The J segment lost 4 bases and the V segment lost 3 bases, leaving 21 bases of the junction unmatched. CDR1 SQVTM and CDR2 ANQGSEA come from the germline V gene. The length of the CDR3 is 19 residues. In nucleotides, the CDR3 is TGCAGCGTTGAGAGGAGGACAGGGGCCCCCCGGGGAGTTGGCTATGGCTACACCTTC. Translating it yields CSVERRTGAPRGVGYGYTF. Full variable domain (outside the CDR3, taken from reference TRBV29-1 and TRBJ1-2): SAVISQKPSRDICQRGTSLTIQCQVDSQVTMMFWYRQQPGQSLTLIATANQGSEATYESGFVIDKFPISRPNLTFSTLTVSNMSPEDSSIYLCSVERRTGAPRGVGYGYTFGSGTRLTVV.

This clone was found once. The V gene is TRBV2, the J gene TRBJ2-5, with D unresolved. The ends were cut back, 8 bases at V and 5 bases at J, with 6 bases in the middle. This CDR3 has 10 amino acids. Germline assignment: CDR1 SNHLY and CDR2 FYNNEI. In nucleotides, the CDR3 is TGTGCCAGCGAGAGGGAGACCCAGTACTTC. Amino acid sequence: CASERETQYF.

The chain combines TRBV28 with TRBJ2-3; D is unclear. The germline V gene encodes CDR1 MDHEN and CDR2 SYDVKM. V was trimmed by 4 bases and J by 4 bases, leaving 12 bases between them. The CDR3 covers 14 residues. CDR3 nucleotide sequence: TGTGCCAGCAGTTCCGTCCCGTTCTCAGATACGCAGTATTTT. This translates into CASSSVPFSDTQYF.

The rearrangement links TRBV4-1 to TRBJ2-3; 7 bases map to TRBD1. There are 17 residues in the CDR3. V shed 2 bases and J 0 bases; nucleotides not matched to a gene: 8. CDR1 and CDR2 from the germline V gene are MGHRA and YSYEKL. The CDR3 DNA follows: TGCGCCAGCAGCCAATCTAAAGGGGGCCAGAGCACAGATACGCAGTATTTT. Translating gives CASSQSKGGQSTDTQYF.

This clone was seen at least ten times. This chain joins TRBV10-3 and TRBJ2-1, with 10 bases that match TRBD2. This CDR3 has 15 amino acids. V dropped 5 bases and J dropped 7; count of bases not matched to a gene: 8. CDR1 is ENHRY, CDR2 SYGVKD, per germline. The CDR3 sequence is CAISPSGGEGNEQFF. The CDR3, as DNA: TGTGCCATCAGTCCTAGCGGGGGAGAGGGTAATGAGCAGTTCTTC.

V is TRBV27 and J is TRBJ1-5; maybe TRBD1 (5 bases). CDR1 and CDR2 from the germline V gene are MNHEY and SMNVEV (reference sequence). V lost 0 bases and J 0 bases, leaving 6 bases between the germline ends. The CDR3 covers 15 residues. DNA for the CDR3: TGTGCCAGCAGTTTATCGACAGATAGCAATCAGCCCCAGCATTTT. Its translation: CASSLSTDSNQPQHF.

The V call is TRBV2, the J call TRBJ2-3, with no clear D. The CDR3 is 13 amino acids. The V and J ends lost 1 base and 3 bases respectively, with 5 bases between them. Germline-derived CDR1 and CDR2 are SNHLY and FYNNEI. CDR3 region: CASSEGGTDTQYF. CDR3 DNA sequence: TGTGCCAGCAGTGAAGGCGGAACAGATACGCAGTATTTT.

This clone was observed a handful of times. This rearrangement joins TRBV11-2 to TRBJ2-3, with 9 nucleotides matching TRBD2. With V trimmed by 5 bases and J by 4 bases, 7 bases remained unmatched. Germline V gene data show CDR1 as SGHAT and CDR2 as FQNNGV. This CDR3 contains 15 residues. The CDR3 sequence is CASSLLAGWADTQYF. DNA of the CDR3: TGTGCCAGCAGCCTTCTAGCGGGGTGGGCAGATACGCAGTATTTT.

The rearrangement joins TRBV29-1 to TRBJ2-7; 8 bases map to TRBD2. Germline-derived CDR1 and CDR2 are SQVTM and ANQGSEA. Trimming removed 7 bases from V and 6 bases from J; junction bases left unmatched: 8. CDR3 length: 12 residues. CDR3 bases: TGCAGCGCAGATGCGGGGGGAGTCGAGCAGTACTTC. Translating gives CSADAGGVEQYF.

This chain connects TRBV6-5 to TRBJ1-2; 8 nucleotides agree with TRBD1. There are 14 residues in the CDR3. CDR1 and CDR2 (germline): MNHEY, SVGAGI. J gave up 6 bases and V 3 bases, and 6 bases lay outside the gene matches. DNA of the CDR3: TGTGCCAGCAGTTATGGCAGGGGGCGGAATGGCTACACCTTC. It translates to CASSYGRGRNGYTF.